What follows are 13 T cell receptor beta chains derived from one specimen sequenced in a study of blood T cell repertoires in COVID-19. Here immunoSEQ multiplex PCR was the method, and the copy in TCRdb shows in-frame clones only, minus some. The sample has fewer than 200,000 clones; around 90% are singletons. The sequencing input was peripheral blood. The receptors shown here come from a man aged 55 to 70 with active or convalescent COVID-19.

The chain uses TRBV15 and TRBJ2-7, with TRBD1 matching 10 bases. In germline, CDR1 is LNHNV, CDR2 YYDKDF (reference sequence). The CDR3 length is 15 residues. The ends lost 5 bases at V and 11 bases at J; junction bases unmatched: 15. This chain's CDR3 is CATSGLGAGTGEEYF. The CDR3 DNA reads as TGTGCCACCAGCGGCCTCGGAGCCGGGACAGGGGAGGAGTACTTC.

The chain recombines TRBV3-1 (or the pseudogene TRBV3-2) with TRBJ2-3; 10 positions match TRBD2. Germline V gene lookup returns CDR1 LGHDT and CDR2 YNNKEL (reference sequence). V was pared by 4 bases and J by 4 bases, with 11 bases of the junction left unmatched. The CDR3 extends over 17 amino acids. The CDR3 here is CASSPEAGGPTADTQYF. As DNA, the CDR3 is TGTGCCAGCAGCCCAGAAGCGGGGGGGCCGACGGCAGATACGCAGTATTTT.

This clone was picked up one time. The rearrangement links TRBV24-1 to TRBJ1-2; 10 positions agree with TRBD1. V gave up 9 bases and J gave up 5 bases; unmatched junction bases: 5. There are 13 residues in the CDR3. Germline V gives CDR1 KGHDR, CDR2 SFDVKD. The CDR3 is CATQTGGRYGYTF. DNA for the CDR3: TGTGCCACCCAGACAGGGGGCCGATATGGCTACACCTTC.

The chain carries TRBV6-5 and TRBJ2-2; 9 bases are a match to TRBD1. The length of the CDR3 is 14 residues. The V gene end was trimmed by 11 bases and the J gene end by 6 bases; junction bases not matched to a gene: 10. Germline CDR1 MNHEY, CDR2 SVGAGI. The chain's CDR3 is CASNRGRFPGELFF. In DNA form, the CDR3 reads TGTGCCTCCAACAGGGGGCGCTTTCCCGGGGAGCTGTTTTTT.

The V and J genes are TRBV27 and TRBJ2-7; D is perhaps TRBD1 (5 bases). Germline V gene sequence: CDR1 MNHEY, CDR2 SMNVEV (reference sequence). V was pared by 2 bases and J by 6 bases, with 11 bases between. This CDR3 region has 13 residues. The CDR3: CASSLIGVGEQYF. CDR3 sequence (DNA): TGTGCCAGCAGTTTAATAGGGGTCGGCGAGCAGTACTTC.

The CDR3 sequence is CASSPQGAGQPQHF. CDR3 sequence (DNA): TGTGCCAGCTCACCACAGGGGGCCGGTCAGCCCCAGCATTTT. J is TRBJ1-5 and V is TRBV18; TRBD1 agrees at 7 bases. J lost 6 bases, V lost 1 base, and 3 bases had no gene match. Germline CDR1 reads KGHSH; CDR2 reads LQKENI. The CDR3 has 14 amino acids.

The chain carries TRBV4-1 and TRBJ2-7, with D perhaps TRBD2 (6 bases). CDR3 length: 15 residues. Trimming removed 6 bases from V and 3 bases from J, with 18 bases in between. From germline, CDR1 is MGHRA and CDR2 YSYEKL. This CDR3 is CASRRVGGVDYEQYF. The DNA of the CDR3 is TGCGCCAGCAGACGAGTTGGAGGGGTTGACTACGAGCAGTACTTC.

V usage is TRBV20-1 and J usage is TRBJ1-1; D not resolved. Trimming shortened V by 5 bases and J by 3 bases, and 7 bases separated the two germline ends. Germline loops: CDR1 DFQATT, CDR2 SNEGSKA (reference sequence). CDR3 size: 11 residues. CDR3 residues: CSAWGDTEAFF. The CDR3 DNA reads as TGCAGTGCTTGGGGAGACACTGAAGCTTTCTTT.

CDR3 residues: CATSDSPGTDTQYF. In DNA form, the CDR3 reads TGTGCCACCAGTGATTCCCCAGGCACAGATACGCAGTATTTT. The chain has TRBV24-1 and TRBJ2-3; D is uncertain. Trimming cost V 2 bases and J 1 base, with 6 bases left between them. The CDR3 has 14 residues. Germline V gives CDR1 KGHDR, CDR2 SFDVKD.

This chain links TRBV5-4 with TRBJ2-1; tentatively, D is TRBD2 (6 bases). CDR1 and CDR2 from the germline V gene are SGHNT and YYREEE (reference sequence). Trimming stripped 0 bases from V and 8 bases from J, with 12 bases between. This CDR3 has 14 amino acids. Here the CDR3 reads CASSLDLAMDEQFF. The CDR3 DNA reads TGTGCCAGCAGCTTGGACCTAGCGATGGATGAGCAGTTCTTC. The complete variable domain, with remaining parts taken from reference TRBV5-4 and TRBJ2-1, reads ETGVTQSPTHLIKTRGQQVTLRCSSQSGHNTVSWYQQALGQGPQFIFQYYREEENGRGNFPPRFSGLQFPNYSSELNVNALELDDSALYLCASSLDLAMDEQFFGPGTRLTVL.

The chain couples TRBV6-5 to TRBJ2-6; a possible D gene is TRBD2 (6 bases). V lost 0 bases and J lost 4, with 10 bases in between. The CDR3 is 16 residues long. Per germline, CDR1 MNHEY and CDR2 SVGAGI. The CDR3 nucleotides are TGTGCCAGCAGTTACTCGATGGGGGGAGGGGCCAACGTCCTGACTTTC. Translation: CASSYSMGGGANVLTF.

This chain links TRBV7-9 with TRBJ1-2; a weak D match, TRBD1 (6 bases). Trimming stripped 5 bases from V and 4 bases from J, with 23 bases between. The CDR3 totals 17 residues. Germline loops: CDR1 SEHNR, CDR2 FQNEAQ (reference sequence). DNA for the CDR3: TGTGCCAGCAGCCTCCCGCCGAGTAGGTGGGACACCTATGGCTACACCTTC. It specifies CASSLPPSRWDTYGYTF.

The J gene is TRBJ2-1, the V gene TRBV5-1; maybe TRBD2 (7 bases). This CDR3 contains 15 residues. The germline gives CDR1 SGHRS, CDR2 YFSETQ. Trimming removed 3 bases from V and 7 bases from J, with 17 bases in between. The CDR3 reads CASSYTGGRQNEQFF. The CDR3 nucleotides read TGCGCCAGCAGCTACACCGGGGGGCGACAGAATGAGCAGTTCTTC.